The 3 T cell receptor beta chains reported below all come from one sample, sequenced in a study of T cell responses to AZD1222 COVID-19 vaccine. Generated by immunoSEQ multiplex PCR, the TCRdb table keeps only in-frame clones and is missing some. Of around 88,000 clones in the sample, 86% are singletons; the top ten hold approximately 7%. The starting material was peripheral blood, obtained on day 0 of AZD1222 vaccination. The source of these receptors is an adult in good health.

This clone appeared once. V gene TRBV18 combines with J gene TRBJ1-3; D perhaps matches TRBD1 (5 bases). V lost 2 bases to trimming and J lost 0 bases, with 11 bases between them. The CDR3 is 16 amino acids. Germline CDR1 is KGHSH and CDR2 is LQKENI. This CDR3 reads CASSPLGPFSGNTIYF. CDR3 DNA sequence: TGTGCCAGCTCACCATTGGGGCCCTTCTCTGGAAACACCATATATTTT. Full variable domain (rest looked up from reference TRBV18 and TRBJ1-3): NAGVMQNPRHLVRRRGQEARLRCSPMKGHSHVYWYRQLPEEGLKFMVYLQKENIIDESGMPKERFSAEFPKEGPSILRIQQVVRGDSAAYFCASSPLGPFSGNTIYFGEGSWLTVV.

This chain connects TRBV19 to TRBJ2-6; no definite D call. The length of the CDR3 is 17 residues. Trimming took 2 bases from V and 2 from J, leaving 13 bases between them. Per the germline V gene, CDR1 is LNHDA and CDR2 is SQIVND (reference sequence). The CDR3 sequence: CASSIRFEGTGANVLTF. In nucleotides, the CDR3 is TGTGCCAGTAGTATAAGGTTTGAAGGGACTGGGGCCAACGTCCTGACTTTC. The complete variable domain, with remaining parts taken from reference TRBV19 and TRBJ2-6, reads DGGITQSPKYLFRKEGQNVTLSCEQNLNHDAMYWYRQDPGQGLRLIYYSQIVNDFQKGDIAEGYSVSREKKESFPLTVTSAQKNPTAFYLCASSIRFEGTGANVLTFGAGSRLTVL.

J is TRBJ1-1 and V is TRBV10-3; D possibly corresponds to TRBD1 (5 bases). CDR1 and CDR2 (germline): ENHRY, SYGVKD. Trimming took 6 bases from V and 2 from J, leaving 13 bases between them. This CDR3 is 14 amino acids long. The CDR3 protein is CAIRPATVNTEAFF. The CDR3 nucleotides are TGTGCCATCAGACCGGCGACAGTTAACACTGAAGCTTTCTTT.